This passage covers 26 T cell receptor beta chains from one sample sequenced in a study of T cells in women clearing cervical HPV infection. Only in-frame clones appear in the TCRdb table, and some are missing; sequencing was by immunoSEQ multiplex PCR. The sample's table shows about 28,000 clones. The sequenced material came from blood buffy coat. Receptors originate from a woman aged 18-69 years with a cervical HPV16 infection that either progressed to CIN3+ or cleared (not recorded which).

As to this clone: The CDR3 is cut off 3 residues early in the read; its end comes from the germline J gene. The chain links TRBV20-1 to TRBJ2-1; TRBD2 might be the D (6 bases). The CDR3 is 14 residues long. Trimming left V 4 bases short and J 3 bases short, with 13 bases between. CDR1 DFQATT and CDR2 SNEGSKA come from the germline V gene (reference sequence). The CDR3 sequence is CSAIPIAVYNEQFF. The DNA read from the CDR3 is TGCAGTGCTATTCCCATAGCGGTCTACAATGAG.

Concerning this clone: The CDR3 end falls 3 residues outside the read, so it is completed with the germline J gene. This chain connects TRBV19 to TRBJ1-1; D is ambiguous. The CDR3 is made up of 15 amino acids. V was trimmed by 6 bases and J by 2 bases, leaving 16 bases between them. The V gene's germline CDR1 is LNHDA and CDR2 SQIVND (reference sequence). The part of the CDR3 DNA that was read is TGTGCCAGTAGAACTTCCCGACACCGCAACACTGAA. It encodes CASRTSRHRNTE. The whole CDR3 sequence reads CASRTSRHRNTEAFF.

A note on this clone: Sequencing ends 3 residues short of the CDR3 end; the germline J gene provides the rest. This chain uses TRBV7-2 with TRBJ1-1, with 8 bases matching TRBD1. The CDR3 runs 13 residues. Looked up from germline, CDR1 is SGHTA and CDR2 is FQGNSA. The trim removed 5 bases at V and 6 bases at J, leaving 5 bases unmatched. The part of the CDR3 DNA that was read is TGTGCCAGCAGCACGCGACAGGGGCCTGAA. Its protein product is CASSTRQGPE. The CDR3 in full is CASSTRQGPEAFF.

Comments on this clone: The sequenced fragment ends 3 residues before the CDR3 boundary, so the rest is inferred from the germline J gene. This chain connects TRBV7-6 to TRBJ2-1; the D is unclear. CDR1 and CDR2 from the germline V gene are SGHVS and FNYEAQ. V shed 0 bases and J shed 8 bases, with 11 bases lying between them. CDR3 length: 14 residues. Incomplete CDR3 DNA: TGTGCCAGCAGCTTAGCGCAAAGGGTAGATGAG. Amino acids: CASSLAQRVDE. The CDR3, in full, reads CASSLAQRVDEQFF.

As regards this clone: The read terminates 3 residues ahead of where the CDR3 ends, so the germline J gene completes it. The chain couples TRBV20-1 to TRBJ1-4; perhaps TRBD1 as D (6 bases). Trimming stripped 4 bases from V and 4 bases from J, with 10 bases between. Germline values: CDR1 DFQATT, CDR2 SNEGSKA (reference sequence). The CDR3 is made up of 13 amino acids. The covered CDR3 bases are TGCAGTGCTACGGGACACCTTAATGAAAAA. This codes for CSATGHLNEK. The CDR3 reads in full as CSATGHLNEKLFF.

Comment on this clone: The DNA ends 3 residues before the CDR3 does, and the rest of the CDR3 is filled in from the germline J gene. V usage is TRBV7-6 and J usage is TRBJ2-2, with D perhaps TRBD1 (6 bases). Germline V gene lookup returns CDR1 SGHVS and CDR2 FNYEAQ. Trimming took 4 bases from V and 0 from J, leaving 12 bases between them. The CDR3 has 16 amino acids. The sequenced CDR3 bases are TGTGCCAGCAGCTCGCCAACAGGGTCGAACACCGGGGAG. Encoded protein: CASSSPTGSNTGE. The entire CDR3 protein is CASSSPTGSNTGELFF.

A word on this clone: The read ends 3 residues before the CDR3 terminus; that terminus is restored from the germline J gene. The V and J genes are TRBV7-6 and TRBJ2-3; 8 nucleotides match TRBD1. This CDR3 spans 16 amino acids. After removal of 3 bases from V and 2 bases from J, the junction contained 7 bases not matched to a gene. Germline values: CDR1 SGHVS, CDR2 FNYEAQ. The CDR3 loop is CASSFRDRIFTDTQYF. CDR3 DNA, as far as it was read: TGTGCCAGCAGCTTCCGGGACAGGATATTCACAGATACG.

As regards this clone: The DNA ends 3 residues before the CDR3 does, and the rest of the CDR3 is filled in from the germline J gene. This chain uses TRBV10-3 with TRBJ2-7; 9 positions agree with TRBD2. The CDR3 consists of 13 residues. The V and J ends lost 6 bases and 5 bases, in that order; junction bases with no gene match: 5. CDR1 is ENHRY, CDR2 SYGVKD, per germline. The CDR3 sequence is CAISAASGNEQYF. The DNA read from the CDR3 is TGTGCCATCAGCGCGGCTAGCGGGAACGAG.

To note about this clone: The read halts 3 residues ahead of the CDR3 end, with the missing end drawn from the germline J gene. The chain has TRBV18 and TRBJ1-5; no definite D call. The CDR3 covers 13 residues. V was clipped by 3 bases and J by 8 bases, with 11 bases between them. In germline, CDR1 is KGHSH, CDR2 LQKENI. The covered CDR3 bases are TGTGCCAGCTCACCCCCCCCACCAGAGCCC. Amino acid sequence: CASSPPPPEP. The whole CDR3 region reads CASSPPPPEPQHF. Combining the CDR3 with reference TRBV18 and TRBJ1-5 gives the whole variable domain NAGVMQNPRHLVRRRGQEARLRCSPMKGHSHVYWYRQLPEEGLKFMVYLQKENIIDESGMPKERFSAEFPKEGPSILRIQQVVRGDSAAYFCASSPPPPEPQHFGDGTRLSIL.

A word on this clone: The sequence runs out 3 residues before the end of the CDR3; the remainder is reconstructed from the germline J gene. This rearrangement joins TRBV6-2 or TRBV6-3 to TRBJ1-5; 7 bases agree with TRBD1. Germline CDR1 and CDR2: MNHEY and SVGEGT. The CDR3 spans 13 residues. J lost 4 bases, V lost 7 bases, and 4 bases had no gene match. The part of the CDR3 DNA that was read is TGTGCCAGCACCCCACAGGGGAATCAGCCC. It codes for CASTPQGNQP. The complete CDR3 reads CASTPQGNQPQHF.

A word on this clone: The read ends 3 residues before the CDR3 terminus; that terminus is restored from the germline J gene. V is TRBV6-4 and J is TRBJ2-3, with a tentative D call TRBD2 (7 bases). This CDR3 region has 15 residues. The germline gives CDR1 MRHNA, CDR2 SNTAGT. The V end lost 3 bases, the J end lost 2 bases, and 12 bases lay between the germline ends. CDR3 protein: CASSEGGGSTDTQYF. The covered CDR3 bases are TGTGCCAGCAGTGAAGGGGGGGGCTCCACAGATACG.

Remarks on this clone: The read ends 3 residues early relative to the CDR3; the germline J gene fills the gap. The chain uses TRBV7-2 and TRBJ2-5; 9 bases match TRBD2. The CDR3 is 13 residues long. Looked up from germline, CDR1 is SGHTA and CDR2 is FQGNSA. V was pared by 7 bases and J by 5 bases, with 5 bases of the junction left unmatched. The CDR3 here is CASIKAGGETQYF. CDR3 DNA (partial): TGTGCCAGCATTAAGGCGGGAGGGGAGACC.

The CDR3 DNA, read in part, is TGTGCCAGTAGTATAGTAAGTACTAGCGGACAAGAGACC. Translating it yields CASSIVSTSGQET. The whole CDR3 is CASSIVSTSGQETQYF. The rearrangement links TRBV19 to TRBJ2-5; TRBD2 aligns across 8 bases. The read is 3 residues too short to cover the CDR3 end, so that end is filled in from the germline J gene. CDR3 length equals 16 residues. V trimming: 1 base; J trimming: 2 bases; junction bases outside the gene matches: 6. Germline values: CDR1 LNHDA, CDR2 SQIVND (reference sequence).

Concerning this clone itself: The CDR3 goes on 3 residues after the read ends, and that part is filled in from the germline J gene. V gene TRBV11-2 combines with J gene TRBJ2-1; 10 nucleotides match TRBD2. Trimming took 2 bases from V and 6 from J; bases not matched to a gene: 4. In germline, CDR1 is SGHAT, CDR2 FQNNGV. The CDR3 is made up of 15 amino acids. The part of the CDR3 DNA that was read is TGTGCCAGCAGCTTATTCAGCGGGGGGGGCAATGAG. Its protein product is CASSLFSGGGNE. The entire CDR3 is CASSLFSGGGNEQFF.

Worth noting for this clone: The read ends 3 residues shy of where the CDR3 ends; the end is completed using the germline J gene. The chain couples TRBV28 to TRBJ2-7; 7 positions match TRBD1. The CDR3 loop spans 14 amino acids. The junction had 8 bases not matched to a gene; V was cut back by 6 bases and J by 3 bases. From germline, CDR1 is MDHEN and CDR2 SYDVKM. The covered CDR3 bases are TGTGCCAGCAGAACGACAGGGCGCGGCTACGAG. This encodes CASRTTGRGYE. The CDR3, in full, reads CASRTTGRGYEQYF.

In the case of this clone: The CDR3 end falls 3 residues outside the read, so it is completed with the germline J gene. V usage is TRBV15 and J usage is TRBJ2-3; 7 nucleotides agree with TRBD2. This CDR3 has 16 residues. J was trimmed by 3 bases and V by 4 bases; bases with no gene match: 10. CDR1 and CDR2 (germline): LNHNV, YYDKDF (reference sequence). Here the CDR3 reads CATSTPAGDQTDTQYF. The DNA read from the CDR3 is TGTGCCACCAGCACCCCCGCGGGGGATCAGACAGATACG.

About this clone itself: The CDR3 extends 3 residues past the end of the read, so its final part is completed from the germline J gene. This sequence joins TRBV20-1 and TRBJ2-3; 14 positions match TRBD2. Germline lookup yields CDR1 DFQATT and CDR2 SNEGSKA (reference sequence). This CDR3 has 16 residues. The covered CDR3 bases are TGCAGTGCTAGTCGGACTAGCGGGGGGTCCCAAGAGACG. This codes for CSASRTSGGSQET. In full, the CDR3 is CSASRTSGGSQETQYF.

About this clone: The read falls 3 residues short of the CDR3 end, and the missing part is taken from the germline J gene. The chain employs TRBV6-2 or TRBV6-3 and TRBJ2-2; TRBD1 aligns across 9 bases. CDR1 is MNHEY and CDR2 is SVGEGT in the germline V gene. CDR3 length: 17 amino acids. J lost 7 bases, V lost 3 bases, and 12 bases had no gene match. CDR3 region: CASSYYVGQGGYGELFF. The DNA read from the CDR3 is TGTGCCAGCAGTTATTACGTGGGACAGGGAGGCTACGGGGAG.

Points on this clone: Coverage ceases 3 residues before the CDR3 finishes, and the germline J gene fills in the end. The chain links TRBV6-2 or TRBV6-3 to TRBJ1-1; maybe TRBD1 (6 bases). V dropped 5 bases and J dropped 1 base, with 14 bases sitting between them. The CDR3 contains 15 residues. Germline CDR1 is MNHEY and CDR2 is SVGEGT. The CDR3 sequence: CASSTPKTGNTEAFF. CDR3 bases read: TGTGCCAGCAGTACCCCCAAGACAGGGAACACTGAA.

CDR3 DNA, as far as it was read: TGTGCCAGCAGCTTTTCGGGGGACACTGAA. It translates to CASSFSGDTE. The full CDR3 protein reads CASSFSGDTEAFF. This chain connects TRBV7-3 to TRBJ1-1; TRBD1 is a possible D gene (5 bases). The sequenced fragment ends 3 residues before the CDR3 boundary, so the rest is inferred from the germline J gene. Trimming stripped 3 bases from V and 3 bases from J, with 8 bases between. The CDR3 is 13 amino acids. Per the germline V gene, CDR1 is SGHTA and CDR2 is FQGTGA.

About this clone itself: The read stops 3 residues short of the end of the CDR3; the missing end is completed from the germline J gene. The V and J genes are TRBV19 and TRBJ2-2; D possibly corresponds to TRBD1 (5 bases). The CDR3 consists of 13 residues. Germline V CDR1 and CDR2: LNHDA, SQIVND (reference sequence). The sequenced part of the CDR3 DNA is TGTGCCACAAGGAAGGGGTTAAATGAAAAG. Residues: CATRKGLNEK. The full-length CDR3 reads as CATRKGLNEKLFF.

A note on this clone: From the germline J gene comes the end of the CDR3, since the read stops 3 residues before it. The chain is built from TRBV20-1 and TRBJ1-2, with TRBD1 matching 7 bases. This CDR3 is 15 amino acids long. The V gene end was trimmed by 4 bases and the J gene end by 5 bases; junction bases not matched to a gene: 13. The germline V gene encodes CDR1 DFQATT and CDR2 SNEGSKA (reference sequence). The CDR3 DNA, read in part, is TGCAGTGCTAAATCGACCCGGGACAGCGAGTATGGC. Its protein is CSAKSTRDSEYG. The entire CDR3 is CSAKSTRDSEYGYTF.

Concerning this clone itself: The sequenced fragment ends 3 residues before the CDR3 boundary, so the rest is inferred from the germline J gene. This chain connects TRBV7-8 to TRBJ2-3; TRBD2 matches at 8 bases. The germline gives CDR1 SGHVS, CDR2 FQNEAQ. This CDR3 comprises 16 residues. V lost 1 base and J lost 0; bases outside the gene matches: 3. The CDR3: CASSLELAVSTDTQYF. The covered CDR3 bases are TGTGCCAGCAGCTTAGAACTAGCGGTGAGCACAGATACG.

With respect to this clone: The read falls 3 residues short of the CDR3 end, and the missing part is taken from the germline J gene. This chain uses TRBV7-9 with TRBJ2-7; 7 nucleotides align to TRBD2. This CDR3 spans 13 amino acids. Germline assignment: CDR1 SEHNR and CDR2 FQNEAQ (reference sequence). After removal of 5 bases from V and 3 bases from J, the junction contained 4 bases not matched to a gene. CDR3 loop: CASSRDYSYEQYF. The covered CDR3 bases are TGTGCCAGCAGCCGGGACTATAGCTACGAG.

Concerning this clone itself: The read comes to an end 3 residues before the CDR3 does, leaving the germline J gene to fill in the end. J is TRBJ2-3 and V is TRBV7-3; 11 nucleotides align to TRBD2. CDR1 is SGHTA and CDR2 is FQGTGA in the germline V gene. J was trimmed by 2 bases and V by 2 bases; bases with no gene match: 3. This CDR3 has 16 residues. CDR3 protein: CASSLASGGITDTQYF. CDR3 DNA (partial): TGTGCCAGCAGCTTAGCTAGCGGGGGGATCACAGATACG.

A note on this clone: The CDR3 end falls 3 residues outside the read, so it is completed with the germline J gene. The rearrangement links TRBV11-3 to TRBJ1-1, with TRBD1 matching 9 bases. The germline V gene encodes CDR1 SGHNT and CDR2 YENEEA. This CDR3 is 15 amino acids long. The J segment lost 4 bases and the V segment lost 1 base, leaving 4 bases of the junction unmatched. The CDR3 spells CASSLGGTGLTEAFF. The CDR3 bases that were read are TGTGCCAGCAGCTTAGGGGGGACAGGGCTCACTGAA.